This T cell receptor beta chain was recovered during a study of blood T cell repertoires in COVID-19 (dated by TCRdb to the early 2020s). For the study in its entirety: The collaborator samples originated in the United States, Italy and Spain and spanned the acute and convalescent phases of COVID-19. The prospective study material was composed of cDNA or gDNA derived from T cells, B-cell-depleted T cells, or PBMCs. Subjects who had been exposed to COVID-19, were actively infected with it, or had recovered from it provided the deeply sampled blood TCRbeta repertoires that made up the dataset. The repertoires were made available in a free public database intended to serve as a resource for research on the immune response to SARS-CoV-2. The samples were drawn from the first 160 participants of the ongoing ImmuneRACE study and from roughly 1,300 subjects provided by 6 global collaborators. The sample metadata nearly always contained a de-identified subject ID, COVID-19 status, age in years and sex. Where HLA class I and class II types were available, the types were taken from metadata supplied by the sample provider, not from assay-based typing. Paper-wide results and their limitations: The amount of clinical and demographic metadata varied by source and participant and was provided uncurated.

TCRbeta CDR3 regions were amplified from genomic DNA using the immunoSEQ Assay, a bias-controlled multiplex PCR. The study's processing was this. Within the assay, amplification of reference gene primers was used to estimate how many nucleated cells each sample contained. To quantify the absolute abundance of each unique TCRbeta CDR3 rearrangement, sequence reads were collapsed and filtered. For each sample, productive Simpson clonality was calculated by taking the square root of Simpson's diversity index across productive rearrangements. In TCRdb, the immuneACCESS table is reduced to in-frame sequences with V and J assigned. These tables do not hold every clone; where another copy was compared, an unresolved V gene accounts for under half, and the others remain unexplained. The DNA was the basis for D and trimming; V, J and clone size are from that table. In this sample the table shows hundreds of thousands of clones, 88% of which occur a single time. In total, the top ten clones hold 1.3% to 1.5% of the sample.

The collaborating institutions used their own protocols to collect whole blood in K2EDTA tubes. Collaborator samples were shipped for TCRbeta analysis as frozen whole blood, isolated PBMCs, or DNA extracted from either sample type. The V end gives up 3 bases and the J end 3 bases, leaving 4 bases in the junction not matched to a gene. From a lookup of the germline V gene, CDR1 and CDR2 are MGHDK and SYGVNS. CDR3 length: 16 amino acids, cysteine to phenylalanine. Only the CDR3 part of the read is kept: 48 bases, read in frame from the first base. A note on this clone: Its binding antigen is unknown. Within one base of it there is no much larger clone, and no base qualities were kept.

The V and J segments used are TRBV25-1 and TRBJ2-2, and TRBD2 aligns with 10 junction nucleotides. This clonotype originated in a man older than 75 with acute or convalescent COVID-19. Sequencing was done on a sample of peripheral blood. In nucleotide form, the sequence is TGTGCCAGCAGTGATAGCGGGAGGTTAGACACCGGGGAGCTGTTTTTT. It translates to CASSDSGRLDTGELFF.